The sequence of this TCR beta chain was determined in a study of metastatic and nonmetastatic thyroid tumors. Study-level background: A comparison of repertoires was made across blood and tumor or nodule tissue from malignant and benign thyroid patients.

This clone was detected many times. Trimming removed 2 bases from V and 2 bases from J, with 11 bases in between. The CDR3 is made up of 15 amino acids. Germline assignment: CDR1 MNHEY and CDR2 SVGAGI. TCRdb re-called the PCR reads with MiXCR. The top ten hold approximately 20% of the sample, which has about 39,000 clones, under 20% seen once. Patients had received no treatment of any kind before thyroid surgery. The V and J genes are TRBV6-5 and TRBJ2-3; D remains unclear. Sequencing was carried out using blood. The source is a female donor with papillary thyroid cancer or a benign thyroid nodule (not recorded which). Some clones in this sample may be carry-over from other donors' samples. The CDR3 DNA follows: TGTGCCAGCAGTTACGGAGACACTAACACAGATACGCAGTATTTT. This sequence encodes CASSYGDTNTDTQYF.